The entry that follows covers one TCR beta chain sequence. The antigen remains undetermined. These data belong to a study of cytomegalovirus exposure and HLA in healthy donors. Primers included in the PCR were 60 Vbeta and 13 Jbeta primers. Clones were sequenced by immunoSEQ multiplex PCR, and TCRdb holds only the in-frame ones, with some missing. In all, the sample yields approximately 190,000 clones. J lost 5 bases, V lost 6 bases, and 7 bases had no gene match. The CDR3 has 15 residues. The germline CDR1 and CDR2 sequences are MNHEY and SMNVEV (reference sequence). General study results and limits: Cytomegalovirus-associated TCR beta chains were listed, numbering roughly 150. On later analysis, the bulk of CMV-associated TCR beta chains appeared to be HLA-restricted.

This receptor was identified in a man under 40 in good health and CMV-seronegative. The rearrangement joins TRBV27 to TRBJ2-2; 9 positions agree with TRBD1. The source material was PBMCs. CDR3 residues: CASSPGQGRTGELFF. The CDR3, as DNA: TGTGCCAGCAGCCCCGGACAGGGGCGGACCGGGGAGCTGTTTTTT.